The clone carrying this T cell receptor (beta chain) has a count of ten or more. Its specificity is not known. This entry comes from a study of regulatory T cells in long-lasting Graves disease. The study's findings and limits: Analysis covered peripheral blood alone, not thyroid tissue.

The time point here: persistent/refractory GD, antithyroid drugs over 5 years with positive TRAb. The TCR library was made from RNA extracted from PBMCs. Peripheral blood, Nine milliliters per patient, was collected in EDTA tubes. TCR beta libraries were built with iRepertoire HTBI primers and Arm-PCR of CDR3 regions. In the original analysis: Detected in the samples were just over 60 TRBV and approximately 14 TRBJ segments. Via MiXCR, TCRdb re-called the multiplex PCR reads, giving one row per CDR3 protein. TCRdb's processing, not the authors' own work, is the source of the V and J calls. This sample yields about 470,000 distinct CDR3 sequences, of which roughly 20% are seen a single time; less than 9% belongs to the top ten. The TCR originated in a female donor with Graves disease. The sample in question was peripheral blood mononuclear cells (PBMCs), obtained when the disease was refractory, from a patient treated with antithyroid drugs.

This CDR3 is CAISEQGNTEAFF. CDR3 DNA: TGTGCCATCAGTGAGCAGGGAAACACTGAAGCTTTCTTT. This chain uses TRBV10-3 with TRBJ1-1; weak D call: TRBD1 (5 bases). The CDR3 consists of 13 residues. The germline V gene has CDR1 ENHRY and CDR2 SYGVKD. V gave up 2 bases and J gave up 2 bases, with 6 bases separating them.